This T cell receptor beta chain derives from a study of T-cell memory formation after mild COVID-19. Study as a whole: In these data, TCR clusters were largely donor specific.

Trimming cost V 4 bases and J 0 bases, with 10 bases left between them. The CDR3 contains 15 residues. TCRdb reprocessed the 5' RACE reads via MiXCR and lists one record per CDR3 protein. The sample yields 110,000 to 150,000 distinct CDR3 sequences, less than 25% seen once. The clonotype originates from an adult woman who had mild COVID-19 (a few samples of this study predate the infection). Cell type and time point are not known. This chain connects TRBV12-3 or TRBV12-4 to TRBJ2-1, with D unclear. The sample consisted of PBMCs or a T cell subset sorted from them (not recorded which). The CDR3 is CASSYPGDSYNEQFF. DNA of the CDR3: TGTGCCAGCAGTTACCCGGGCGACTCCTACAATGAGCAGTTCTTC.